Shown below are 5 T cell receptor beta chains from a single sample sequenced in a study of beta chain features in type 1 diabetes listed by TCRdb under 2018. The library was prepared using the immunoSEQ multiplex PCR assay. The High Capacity cDNA Reverse Transcription Kit was used to reverse transcribe all of the isolated RNA, meaning that expressed TCRB transcripts were what got sequenced. The table comes from immuneACCESS by way of TCRdb, which keeps in-frame sequences with V and J called. Part of the clones is missing from these tables; in studies checked, under half for an unresolved V gene and the rest for unknown reasons. Present in this sample are about 150,000 clones, about 10% of which were seen just once. The ten top clones hold 0.6% to 0.8% of the sample. Sequences were obtained from central memory CD4+ T cells from blood. The receptors derive from a man younger than 35 in good health.

The chain combines TRBV14 with TRBJ2-7; D unclear. The germline V gene has CDR1 SGHDN and CDR2 FVKESK. This CDR3 has 13 residues. V shed 3 bases and J shed 2 bases, with 8 bases lying between them. The CDR3 loop reads CASSQQETYEQYF. CDR3 DNA sequence: TGTGCCAGCAGCCAGCAGGAAACCTACGAGCAGTACTTC. Supplemented by reference TRBV14 and TRBJ2-7, the full variable domain reads EAGVTQFPSHSVIEKGQTVTLRCDPISGHDNLYWYRRVMGKEIKFLLHFVKESKQDESGMPNNRFLAERTGGTYSTLKVQPAELEDSGVYFCASSQQETYEQYFGPGTRLTVT.

The chain is built from TRBV28 and TRBJ2-7; D not resolved. Trimming removed 5 bases from V and 5 bases from J, with 7 bases in between. This CDR3 region has 11 residues. Germline V gene lookup returns CDR1 MDHEN and CDR2 SYDVKM. As DNA, the CDR3 is TGTGCCAGCAGTACTGAGCACGAGCAGTACTTC. It is translated as CASSTEHEQYF.

This clone was counted a few times. The chain joins TRBV5-1 to TRBJ2-3; D is possibly TRBD2 (6 bases). Germline-derived CDR1 and CDR2 are SGHRS and YFSETQ. Deletions cut 3 bases from V and 8 bases from J, with 13 bases between. The CDR3 length is 13 residues. This CDR3 reads CASSSPGGFTQYF. DNA for the CDR3: TGCGCCAGCAGCTCTCCCGGGGGATTTACGCAGTATTTT.

This clone was found a few times. This rearrangement joins TRBV7-3 to TRBJ2-5, with D possibly being TRBD2 (6 bases). Germline-derived CDR1 and CDR2 are SGHTA and FQGTGA. The CDR3 has 17 residues. The V and J ends lost 1 base and 5 bases respectively, with 20 bases between them. The CDR3 protein is CASSLMGGTSAGETQYF. CDR3 DNA sequence: TGTGCCAGCAGCTTAATGGGTGGGACTTCTGCGGGTGAGACCCAGTACTTC. The full variable domain, completed using reference TRBV7-3 and TRBJ2-5, is GAGVSQTPSNKVTEKGKYVELRCDPISGHTALYWYRQSLGQGPEFLIYFQGTGAADDSGLPNDRFFAVRPEGSVSTLKIQRTERGDSAVYLCASSLMGGTSAGETQYFGPGTRLLVL.

V gene TRBV6-1 combines with J gene TRBJ2-7; possibly TRBD2 for D (5 bases). This CDR3 comprises 14 residues. The V end was cut by 7 bases, the J end by 1 base, with 14 bases between. Germline V gives CDR1 MNHNS, CDR2 SASEGT. Here the CDR3 DNA reads TGTGCCAGCATTATTGACGGGATTTCCTACGAGCAGTACTTC. It yields the protein CASIIDGISYEQYF.